Below, 27 T cell receptor beta chains from the same sample are listed, as sequenced in a study of patients and donors after allogeneic stem cell transplantation. TCRdb re-called the RT-PCR reads with MiXCR, one entry per CDR3 protein. The sample consists of tens of thousands of distinct CDR3 sequences, approximately 26% of them appearing once. Sample: blood, either unsorted or a sorted T cell fraction (not recorded which). All receptors derive from a human donor who was either an allogeneic HSCT recipient or a stem cell or donor lymphocyte infusion donor (not recorded which). It is not recorded whose cells these are; they may come from a transplant donor.

This clonotype showed up just a few times. This sequence joins TRBV4-2 and TRBJ2-1; D gene uncertain. CDR1 is LGHNA and CDR2 is YNFKEQ in the germline V gene. With 1 base removed from V and 0 bases from J, the gap between germline ends came to 16 bases. This CDR3 comprises 18 residues. CDR3 region: CASSQGPNPINSYNEQFF. In DNA, the CDR3 is TGTGCCAGCAGCCAAGGGCCTAACCCTATTAACTCCTACAATGAGCAGTTCTTC.

This clonotype has only a few counts. This chain uses TRBV14 with TRBJ2-2, with no clear D. V lost 0 bases, J lost 5 bases, and 4 bases lay in between. The CDR3 spans 13 residues. The germline V gene encodes CDR1 SGHDN and CDR2 FVKESK. The CDR3 bases are TGTGCCAGCAGCCAAGAACAGACCGGGGAGCTGTTTTTT. This codes for CASSQEQTGELFF.

This clonotype was detected only a few times. The genes are TRBV7-9 and TRBJ1-4; possibly TRBD1 for D (5 bases). The CDR3 loop spans 15 amino acids. V was shortened by 5 bases and J by 4 bases, with 14 bases between the two germline ends. Germline V gene sequence: CDR1 SEHNR, CDR2 FQNEAQ (reference sequence). The CDR3 is CASSPGPLINEKLFF. CDR3 nucleotides: TGTGCCAGCAGCCCGGGACCGCTAATTAATGAAAAACTGTTTTTT.

A remark on this clonotype: Germline is not matched at one junction end, which may reflect a read error. The chain links TRBV5-1 to TRBJ2-2; 11 bases are shared with TRBD2. CDR1 and CDR2 (germline): SGHRS, YFSETQ. CDR3 size: 16 residues. CDR3 sequence: CTSSLLAGANTGELFF. The CDR3, as DNA: TGCACCAGCAGCTTACTAGCGGGGGCCAACACCGGGGAGCTGTTTTTT.

In this sample, this clonotype turned up many times. The chain employs TRBV12-3 or TRBV12-4 and TRBJ1-1; weak D call: TRBD1 (5 bases). V lost 5 bases, J lost 8 bases, and 21 bases lay in between. The CDR3 loop spans 15 amino acids. Here the CDR3 reads CASSRSPDTGSEAFF. In DNA, the CDR3 is TGTGCCAGCAGTCGGTCGCCAGATACAGGATCCGAAGCTTTCTTT.

V is TRBV7-9 and J is TRBJ1-1, with TRBD1 matching over 9 bases. The CDR3 covers 18 residues. Per the germline V gene, CDR1 is SEHNR and CDR2 is FQNEAQ (reference sequence). The V and J ends lost 5 bases and 5 bases, in that order; junction bases with no gene match: 18. DNA for the CDR3: TGTGCCAGCAGCCCTCAGATGGGACAGGGCAGAAGGCAGACTGAAGCTTTCTTT. As protein: CASSPQMGQGRRQTEAFF.

This clonotype was seen ten or more times. CDR3 sequence reads: CASSLEANTEAFF. For the CDR3, the DNA is TGCGCCAGCAGCTTGGAGGCCAACACTGAAGCTTTCTTT. The chain is built from TRBV5-1 and TRBJ1-1; D remains ambiguous. Looked up from germline, CDR1 is SGHRS and CDR2 is YFSETQ. V dropped 0 bases and J dropped 2 bases, with 5 bases sitting between them. The CDR3 totals 13 residues.

The chain joins TRBV4-2 to TRBJ2-1; no firm D call. Germline V gene sequence: CDR1 LGHNA, CDR2 YNFKEQ. Trimming left V 4 bases short and J 0 bases short, with 13 bases between. The CDR3 has 16 residues. The CDR3 region has the DNA TGTGCCAGCAGCCTAGAGAGCGCTAGCTCCTACAATGAGCAGTTCTTC. This sequence encodes CASSLESASSYNEQFF.

The chain links TRBV18 to TRBJ1-2, with a possible D match to TRBD1 (6 bases). The germline CDR1 and CDR2 sequences are KGHSH and LQKENI. Trimming pared 1 base from V and 0 bases from J, leaving 9 bases between. The CDR3 is 15 amino acids. The CDR3 DNA reads TGTGCCAGCTCACCACGGGACACAGCTAACTATGGCTACACCTTC. This codes for CASSPRDTANYGYTF.

The J gene is TRBJ2-1, the V gene TRBV10-3, with D possibly being TRBD1 (5 bases). Germline CDR1 is ENHRY and CDR2 is SYGVKD. This CDR3 comprises 13 residues. The germline V and J ends were trimmed by 4 bases and 7 bases, with 11 bases remaining between them. The CDR3: CAISADIGNEQFF. The CDR3 nucleotides are TGTGCCATCAGTGCGGACATCGGTAATGAGCAGTTCTTC.

The V gene is TRBV7-2, the J gene TRBJ1-1; D remains unclear. The V end was cut by 1 base, the J end by 3 bases, with 6 bases between. Germline lookup yields CDR1 SGHTA and CDR2 FQGNSA. CDR3 length: 13 residues. CDR3: CASSLGSHTEAFF. CDR3 in DNA: TGTGCCAGCAGCTTAGGTAGTCACACTGAAGCTTTCTTT.

This clonotype was detected only a few times. The V gene is TRBV5-1, the J gene TRBJ1-1; D is unclear. CDR3 length: 15 residues. Germline V gives CDR1 SGHRS, CDR2 YFSETQ. V was cut by 5 bases and J by 2 bases, with 16 bases left in between. In DNA form, the CDR3 reads TGCGCCAGCAGGGAGCTTGGACGGTTAAACACTGAAGCTTTCTTT. Protein: CASRELGRLNTEAFF.

On this clonotype itself: A read error is likely, as this CDR3 ends without the conserved phenylalanine or tryptophan. The DNA is left out, because the CDR3 cannot be placed on it with certainty; the CDR3 is given as TCRdb lists it. The chain joins TRBV5-1 to TRBJ2-3; the table gives TRBD2 as D, unverified against the DNA. Germline CDR1 and CDR2: SGHRS and YFSETQ. The CDR3 spans 13 amino acids, including both terminal residues. This chain's CDR3 is CASSFSPFSKREV.

In its sample, this clonotype was seen a few times. The V call is TRBV12-3 or TRBV12-4, the J call TRBJ1-5; D unclear. CDR3 size: 14 residues. V shed 3 bases and J shed 5 bases, with 11 bases lying between them. The CDR3 DNA sequence: TGTGCCAGCAGTTTTCAGCGACTGGATCAGCCCCAGCATTTT. This translates into CASSFQRLDQPQHF.

This clonotype was detected a few times. The chain employs TRBV10-3 and TRBJ2-3, with D possibly matching TRBD2 (6 bases). CDR3 length equals 15 residues. With 5 bases removed from V and 0 bases from J, the gap between germline ends came to 12 bases. Germline-derived CDR1 and CDR2 are ENHRY and SYGVKD. The CDR3 DNA reads TGTGCCATCAGTAGTCGGGGGTCTAGCACAGATACGCAGTATTTT. It encodes CAISSRGSSTDTQYF.

This clonotype was seen more than once but under ten times. The rearrangement uses TRBV7-9 and TRBJ2-1, with D perhaps TRBD2 (6 bases). Germline V CDR1 and CDR2: SEHNR, FQNEAQ (reference sequence). There are 14 residues in the CDR3. V was cut by 6 bases and J by 4 bases, with 13 bases left in between. CDR3 nucleotide sequence: TGTGCCAGCAGGGTAGGGGAGGTATACAATGAGCAGTTCTTC. Translated: CASRVGEVYNEQFF.

This rearrangement joins TRBV12-5 to TRBJ2-7; 7 bases are a match to TRBD2. With V trimmed by 1 base and J by 4 bases, 4 bases remained unmatched. Germline V lookup: CDR1 LGHNT, CDR2 FRNRAP. This CDR3 spans 14 amino acids. DNA for the CDR3: TGTGCTAGTGGTTTGGGGACTAGTTCATACGAGCAGTACTTC. It yields the protein CASGLGTSSYEQYF.

In this sample, this clonotype turned up a few times. This chain joins TRBV5-6 and TRBJ2-7; 8 bases map to TRBD1. The CDR3 spans 13 residues. Trimming at V came to 6 bases and at J to 2 bases, leaving 4 bases not matched to a gene. Germline V gene lookup returns CDR1 SGHDT and CDR2 YYEEEE. CDR3 DNA sequence: TGTGCCAGCATGCGGACAGGGACCTACGAGCAGTACTTC. Amino acids: CASMRTGTYEQYF.

In its sample, this clonotype was seen a few times. The CDR3 spells CASSPGQGRVEQFF. The CDR3 DNA reads as TGCGCCAGCAGCCCGGGACAGGGGAGGGTTGAGCAGTTCTTC. J is TRBJ2-1 and V is TRBV4-1, with 10 bases aligning to TRBD1. V was clipped by 4 bases and J by 9 bases; unmatched bases: 6. Germline-derived CDR1 and CDR2 are MGHRA and YSYEKL. The CDR3 has 14 amino acids.

This clonotype occurred a few times. The gene calls are TRBV6-5 and TRBJ2-3, with a tentative D call TRBD2 (6 bases). Germline CDR1 is MNHEY and CDR2 is SVGAGI. This CDR3 region has 15 residues. V lost 2 bases and J 0 bases, leaving 9 bases between the germline ends. The CDR3: CASSYGGTSTDTQYF. CDR3 sequence (DNA): TGTGCCAGCAGTTACGGCGGGACCAGCACAGATACGCAGTATTTT.

This sequence joins TRBV28 and TRBJ1-1, with D tentatively TRBD1 (5 bases). The CDR3 is 17 amino acids. Germline V lookup: CDR1 MDHEN, CDR2 SYDVKM. Trimming shortened V by 5 bases and J by 0 bases, and 19 bases separated the two germline ends. CDR3 nucleotides: TGTGCCAGCAGTCTCTACCCTCCGGCAGGGATGAACACTGAAGCTTTCTTT. Protein sequence: CASSLYPPAGMNTEAFF. Looking up the rest from reference TRBV28 and TRBJ1-1 gives the full variable domain: DVKVTQSSRYLVKRTGEKVFLECVQDMDHENMFWYRQDPGLGLRLIYFSYDVKMKEKGDIPEGYSVSREKKERFSLILESASTNQTSMYLCASSLYPPAGMNTEAFFGQGTRLTVV.

The rearrangement links TRBV12-3 or TRBV12-4 to TRBJ2-7; 10 bases align to TRBD2. Unmatched junction bases numbered 14, after V lost 5 bases and J lost 7 bases. The CDR3 loop spans 16 amino acids. CDR3 loop: CASSPHSSGRRVEQYF. In nucleotides, the CDR3 is TGTGCCAGCAGTCCTCATTCTAGCGGGAGACGGGTAGAGCAGTACTTC.

The J gene is TRBJ1-2, the V gene TRBV15; D gene ambiguous. This CDR3 comprises 17 residues. Germline V CDR1 and CDR2: LNHNV, YYDKDF (reference sequence). Trimming removed 0 bases at V and 5 bases at J, with 19 bases between. The CDR3 loop reads CATSRDRVAETKYGYTF. Here the CDR3 DNA reads TGTGCCACCAGCAGAGATAGGGTGGCCGAAACAAAGTATGGCTACACCTTC.

V is TRBV27 and J is TRBJ2-1; 9 positions agree with TRBD2. The V segment lost 3 bases and the J segment 4 bases; nucleotides outside the gene matches: 4. CDR3 length equals 15 residues. Germline CDR1 reads MNHEY; CDR2 reads SMNVEV (reference sequence). The CDR3: CASSFVAGEYNEQFF. Here the CDR3 DNA reads TGTGCCAGCAGTTTTGTAGCGGGGGAGTACAATGAGCAGTTCTTC.

This clonotype was picked up a small number of times. The chain has TRBV7-9 and TRBJ2-1; TRBD1 matches at 7 bases. Germline trimming cut 4 bases from V and 3 bases from J; bases unmatched to any gene: 12. CDR1 and CDR2 (germline): SEHNR, FQNEAQ (reference sequence). The CDR3 length is 17 residues. In DNA form, the CDR3 reads TGTGCCAGCAGCTCCACCGGGACAGTCAAACTCTACAATGAGCAGTTCTTC. Its translation: CASSSTGTVKLYNEQFF.

The chain recombines TRBV5-1 with TRBJ2-5, with D possibly TRBD2 on 7 matching bases. The CDR3 is 12 residues long. The germline V gene has CDR1 SGHRS and CDR2 YFSETQ. Trimming took 6 bases from V and 5 from J, leaving 11 bases between them. The CDR3 DNA sequence: TGCGCCAGCAAAGGGAGGGGGGAGACCCAGTACTTC. Its protein is CASKGRGETQYF.

This clonotype was observed a few times. The V call is TRBV7-2, the J call TRBJ2-2; D possibly corresponds to TRBD2 (5 bases). The germline gives CDR1 SGHTA, CDR2 FQGNSA. The CDR3 covers 12 residues. With 6 bases removed from V and 6 bases from J, the gap between germline ends came to 8 bases. The CDR3 region is CASRLGPGELFF. DNA for the CDR3: TGTGCCAGCAGACTAGGTCCCGGGGAGCTGTTTTTT.